The T cell receptor beta chain described here comes from a study of the immune and genomic landscape of osteosarcoma. Study summary: Pediatric and adult high-grade osteosarcoma patients, median diagnosis age roughly 30. Patients were roughly 64% male; roughly 72% had localized disease. Study findings and constraints: No matched normal tissue; external skin and blood data served as benchmarks. About 5 repertoires, each under 100 clonotypes, were dominated by one hyperexpanded clone.

Notes on this clone: Its target is unknown.

From germline, CDR1 is SGHVS and CDR2 FQNEAQ. V lost 2 bases, J lost 3 bases, and 7 bases lay in between. This CDR3 spans 13 amino acids. Primary, local recurrence and metastasis osteosarcoma tumors were taken after treatment from poor-prognosis patients. TCRdb's table, derived via immunoSEQ multiplex PCR, lists solely in-frame clones and lacks some. The table lists 6,000 to 7,000 clones, 65% to 70% of them singletons. The source of this sequence is a human donor with osteosarcoma. Sequencing used osteosarcoma tumor tissue from the lung. This chain links TRBV7-8 with TRBJ1-1; D is undetermined. CDR3 in amino acids: CASSLYSHTEAFF. CDR3 bases: TGTGCCAGCAGCTTATATTCCCACACTGAAGCTTTCTTT.